The following is a T cell receptor (beta chain) sequence with its context. The antigen is unknown. This specimen comes from a study of T-cell reconstitution after alpha-beta-depleted transplantation in children. Unique molecular identifiers tagged the TCRbeta library. TCRdb reprocessed the PCR reads via MiXCR and lists one record per CDR3 protein. The data hold approximately 400,000 distinct CDR3 sequences, with about 16% observed a single time. Study findings and constraints: Some patients showed high day-60 TCRbeta diversity, which derived from surviving recipient T cells and thymic progenitors. Several hundred expanded graft clones reportedly were the source of alpha-beta T cells about two months after transplant. Newly produced T cells mostly provided counts and TCRbeta diversity after one year, as hyperexpanded clones declined.

Germline V gene sequence: CDR1 WSHSY, CDR2 SAAADI. The length of the CDR3 is 12 residues. V lost 8 bases and J lost 5, with 13 bases in between. The sequences come from PBMCs, mostly from graft donor cells, collected 360 days after TCRalphabeta/CD19-depleted stem cell transplant. The receptor was isolated from a boy younger than two who had a stem cell transplant for Wiskott-Aldrich syndrome, so the T cells may come from the graft donor. This chain connects TRBV10-2 to TRBJ2-7; D assignment may be TRBD1 or TRBD2 (5 bases each). Here the CDR3 DNA reads TGCGCCAGCTGGCCCGGGACCCACGAGCAGTACTTC. It is translated as CASWPGTHEQYF.